This TCR beta chain is from a study of CD8+CD57+ T cells in acquired aplastic anemia. Across the whole study: DNA per sorted CD4+ or CD8+ sample ranged about 0.17 to 27.4 ug, averaging roughly 3.2 ug. There were roughly 9.8 million reads, on average, for CD4+ cells from healthy donors.

Trimming shortened V by 6 bases and J by 7 bases, and 13 bases separated the two germline ends. This CDR3 region has 13 residues. CDR1 and CDR2 from the germline V gene are LNHDA and SQIVND (reference sequence). Comments on this clonotype: What it recognizes is unknown.

CDR3 and TCR beta VDJ profiling relied on a genomic DNA template. TCRdb re-called the reads with MiXCR, one entry per CDR3 protein. This sample has more than 150,000 distinct CDR3 sequences, with 35% to 50% found just once. Points from the study as a whole: Patients and controls shared about 27 CD8+ CDR3 sequences. Between the patient and control groups, CD8+ Simpson's diversity did not differ significantly.

The chain links TRBV19 to TRBJ1-3; D remains ambiguous. This sequence originates from a human donor in good health. Specimen: sorted CD4+, CD8+, or CD8+CD57+ T cells (not recorded which) from PBMCs. CDR3 protein: CASSKGRFNTIYF. For the CDR3, the DNA is TGTGCCAGTAGCAAGGGAAGGTTCAACACCATATATTTT.